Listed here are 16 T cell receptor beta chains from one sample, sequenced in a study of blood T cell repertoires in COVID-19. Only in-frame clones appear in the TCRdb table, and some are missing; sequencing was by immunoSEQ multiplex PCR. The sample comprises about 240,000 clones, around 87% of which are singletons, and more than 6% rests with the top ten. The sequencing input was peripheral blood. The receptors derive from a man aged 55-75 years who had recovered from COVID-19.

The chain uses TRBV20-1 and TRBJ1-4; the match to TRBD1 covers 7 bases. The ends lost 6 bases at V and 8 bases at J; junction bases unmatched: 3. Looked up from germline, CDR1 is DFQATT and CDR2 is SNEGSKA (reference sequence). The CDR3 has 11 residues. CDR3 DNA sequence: TGCAGTGCGACAGGGTGGGAAAAACTGTTTTTT. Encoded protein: CSATGWEKLFF.

In DNA form, the CDR3 reads TGTGCCACCAGTGAGAATAGCGAGGGGGTAGATACGCAGTATTTT. It codes for CATSENSEGVDTQYF. The rearrangement uses TRBV24-1 and TRBJ2-3; possibly TRBD1 for D (6 bases). The CDR3 extends over 15 amino acids. CDR1 and CDR2 (germline): KGHDR, SFDVKD. The V end was cut by 4 bases, the J end by 5 bases, with 15 bases between.

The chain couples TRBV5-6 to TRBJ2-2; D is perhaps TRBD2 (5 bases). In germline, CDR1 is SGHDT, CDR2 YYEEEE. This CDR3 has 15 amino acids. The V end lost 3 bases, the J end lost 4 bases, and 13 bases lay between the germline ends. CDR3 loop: CASSSGMFITGELFF. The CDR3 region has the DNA TGTGCCAGCAGCTCCGGGATGTTCATCACCGGGGAGCTGTTTTTT. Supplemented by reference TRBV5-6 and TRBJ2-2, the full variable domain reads DAGVTQSPTHLIKTRGQQVTLRCSPKSGHDTVSWYQQALGQGPQFIFQYYEEEERQRGNFPDRFSGHQFPNYSSELNVNALLLGDSALYLCASSSGMFITGELFFGEGSRLTVL.

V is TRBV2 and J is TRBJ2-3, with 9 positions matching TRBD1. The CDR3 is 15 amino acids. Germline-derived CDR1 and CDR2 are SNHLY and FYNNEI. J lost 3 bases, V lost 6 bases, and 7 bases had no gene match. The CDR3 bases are TGTGCCAGCAGCTACAGACAGGGGGGAACAGATACGCAGTATTTT. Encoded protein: CASSYRQGGTDTQYF.

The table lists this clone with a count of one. The CDR3 bases are TGTGCCAGCAGTCCACTATCAGGGGGGACTAATGAGCAGTTCTTC. Protein product: CASSPLSGGTNEQFF. The chain links TRBV2 to TRBJ2-1, with D possibly TRBD1 on 7 matching bases. This CDR3 is 15 amino acids long. CDR1 and CDR2 (germline): SNHLY, FYNNEI. V was trimmed by 5 bases and J by 7 bases, leaving 18 bases between them.

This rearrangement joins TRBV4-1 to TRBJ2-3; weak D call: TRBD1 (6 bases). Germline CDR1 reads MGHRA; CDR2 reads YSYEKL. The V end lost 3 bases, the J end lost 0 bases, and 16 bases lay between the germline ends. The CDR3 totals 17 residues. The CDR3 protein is CASSQGVGGHSTDTQYF. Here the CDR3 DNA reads TGCGCCAGCAGCCAGGGGGTAGGGGGACACAGCACAGATACGCAGTATTTT.

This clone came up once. The CDR3 DNA is TGCGCCAGCAGCTCCTCCTTGACAGCCGCCTATGGCTACACCTTC. Translating gives CASSSSLTAAYGYTF. The V gene is TRBV5-1, the J gene TRBJ1-2; D is possibly TRBD1 (5 bases). CDR3 length: 15 amino acids. Per germline, CDR1 SGHRS and CDR2 YFSETQ. V was pared by 3 bases and J by 4 bases, with 16 bases between.

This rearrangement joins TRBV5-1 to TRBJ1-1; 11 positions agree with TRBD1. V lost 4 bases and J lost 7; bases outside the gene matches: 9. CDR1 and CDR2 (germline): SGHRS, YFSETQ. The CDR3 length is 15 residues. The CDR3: CASSPDRGRPYEAFF. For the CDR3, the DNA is TGCGCCAGCAGCCCGGACAGGGGGCGCCCTTATGAAGCTTTCTTT.

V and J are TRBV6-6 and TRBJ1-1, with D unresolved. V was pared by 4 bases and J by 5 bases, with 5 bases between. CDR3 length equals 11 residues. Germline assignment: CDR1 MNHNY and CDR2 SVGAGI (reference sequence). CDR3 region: CASSFLTEAFF. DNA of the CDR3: TGTGCCAGCAGTTTCCTTACTGAAGCTTTCTTT.

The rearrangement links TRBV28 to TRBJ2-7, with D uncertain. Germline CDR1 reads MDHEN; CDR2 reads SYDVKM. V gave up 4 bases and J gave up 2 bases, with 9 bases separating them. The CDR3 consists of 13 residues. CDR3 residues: CASSWAGTYEQYF. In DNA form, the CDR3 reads TGTGCCAGCAGTTGGGCCGGAACCTACGAGCAGTACTTC.

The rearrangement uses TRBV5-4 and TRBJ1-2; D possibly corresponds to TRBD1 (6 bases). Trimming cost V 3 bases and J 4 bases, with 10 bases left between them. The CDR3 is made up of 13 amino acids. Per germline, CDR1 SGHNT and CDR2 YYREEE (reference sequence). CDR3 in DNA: TGTGCCAGCAGCTCGGACAGAACCTATGGCTACACCTTC. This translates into CASSSDRTYGYTF.

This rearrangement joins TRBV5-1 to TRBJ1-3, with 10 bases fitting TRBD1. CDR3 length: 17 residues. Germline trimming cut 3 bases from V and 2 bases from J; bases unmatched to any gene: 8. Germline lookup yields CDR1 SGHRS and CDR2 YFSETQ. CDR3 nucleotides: TGCGCCAGCAGCTCCAGGGACAGGGGCCAAACTGGAAACACCATATATTTT. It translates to CASSSRDRGQTGNTIYF.

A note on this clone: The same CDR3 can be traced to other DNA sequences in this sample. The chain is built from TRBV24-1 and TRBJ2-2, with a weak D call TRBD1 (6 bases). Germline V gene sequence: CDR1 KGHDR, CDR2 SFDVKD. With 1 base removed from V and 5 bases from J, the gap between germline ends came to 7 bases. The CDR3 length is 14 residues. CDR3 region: CATSDLRGTGELFF. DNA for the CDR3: TGTGCCACCAGTGATTTAAGGGGGACCGGGGAGCTGTTTTTT.

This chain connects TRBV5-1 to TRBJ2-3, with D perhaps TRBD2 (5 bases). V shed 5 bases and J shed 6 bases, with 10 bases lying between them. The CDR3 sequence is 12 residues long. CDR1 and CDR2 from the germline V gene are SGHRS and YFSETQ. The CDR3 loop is CASSRGSDTQYF. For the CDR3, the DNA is TGCGCCAGCAGTCGGGGATCCGATACGCAGTATTTT.

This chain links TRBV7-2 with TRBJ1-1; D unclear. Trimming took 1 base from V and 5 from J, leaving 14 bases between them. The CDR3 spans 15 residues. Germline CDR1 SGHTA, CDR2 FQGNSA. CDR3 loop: CASSLGLRRRTEAFF. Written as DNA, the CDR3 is TGTGCCAGCAGCTTAGGGTTGAGGAGAAGGACTGAAGCTTTCTTT.

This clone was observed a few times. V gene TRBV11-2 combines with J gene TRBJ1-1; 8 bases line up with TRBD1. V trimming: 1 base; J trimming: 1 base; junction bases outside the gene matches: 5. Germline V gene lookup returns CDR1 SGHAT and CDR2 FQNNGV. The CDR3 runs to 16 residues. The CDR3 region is CASSLARDRRNTEAFF. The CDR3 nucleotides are TGTGCCAGCAGCTTAGCAAGGGACAGGAGGAACACTGAAGCTTTCTTT.